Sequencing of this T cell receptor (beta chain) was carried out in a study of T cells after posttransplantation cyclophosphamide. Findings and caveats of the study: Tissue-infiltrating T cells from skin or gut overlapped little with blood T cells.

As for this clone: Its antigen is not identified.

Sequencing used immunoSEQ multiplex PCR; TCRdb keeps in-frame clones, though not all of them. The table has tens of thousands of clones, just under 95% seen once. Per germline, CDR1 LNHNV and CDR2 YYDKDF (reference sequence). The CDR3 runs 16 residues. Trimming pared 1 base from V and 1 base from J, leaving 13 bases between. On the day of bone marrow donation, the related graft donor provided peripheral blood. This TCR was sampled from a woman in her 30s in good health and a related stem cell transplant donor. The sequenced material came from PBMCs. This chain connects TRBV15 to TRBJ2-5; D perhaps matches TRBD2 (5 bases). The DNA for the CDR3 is TGTGCCACCAGCAGAGCCACGGTAGGGAGCCAAGAGACCCAGTACTTC. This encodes CATSRATVGSQETQYF.